These T cell receptor beta chains were read from a single sample in a study of breast tumors, draining lymph nodes, adjacent tissues. TCRdb passed the multiplex PCR reads through MiXCR, listing each CDR3 protein once. The sample consists of 33,000 or so distinct CDR3 sequences, about 63% of them appearing once. Sequences were obtained from breast tumor tissue. The receptors shown here come from a female donor with breast cancer. Some clones in this sample may be carry-over from other donors' samples. Each CDR3 is given with its conserved first and last residue. D genes are given only for firm matches. For some rows the clone size is stated as once, few or many, or as a class when expanded; others skip it.

.	TRBV7-9	TRBJ1-6	.	CASSLGGVNSPLHF	TGTGCCAGCAGCTTGGGAGGGGTCAATTCACCCCTCCACTTT
.	TRBV9	TRBJ1-6	.	CASSETGVGNSPLHF	TGTGCCAGCAGCGAGACAGGTGTGGGGAATTCACCCCTCCACTTT
.	TRBV20-1	TRBJ2-7	TRBD2	CSARAIAGGEQYF	TGCAGTGCTAGAGCAATAGCGGGCGGCGAGCAGTACTTC
.	TRBV9	TRBJ1-2	.	CASSVWGGGETQSFGPAYGYTF	TGTGCCAGCAGCGTGTGGGGGGGGGGAGAGACCCAGTCCTTCGGGCCAGCTTATGGCTACACCTTC
.	TRBV25-1	TRBJ2-7	TRBD1	CAYLQGTNYEQYF	TGTGCTTATTTACAGGGGACGAACTACGAGCAGTACTTC
.	TRBV5-5	TRBJ2-7	.	CASSFRQAGAYEQYF	TGTGCCAGCAGCTTCCGACAGGCCGGGGCCTACGAGCAGTACTTC
.	TRBV5-1	TRBJ2-7	TRBD2	CASSGGPGSGRNEQYF	TGCGCCAGCAGCGGGGGGCCCGGTAGCGGGAGAAACGAGCAGTACTTC
.	TRBV19	TRBJ1-6	.	CASSIRNSPLHF	TGTGCCAGTAGTATTCGTAATTCACCCCTCCACTTT
.	TRBV6-6	TRBJ2-1	TRBD2	CASSPPTSGRLNEQFF	TGTGCCAGCAGTCCGCCGACTAGCGGGAGGCTCAATGAGCAGTTCTTC
few	TRBV20-1	TRBJ1-1	TRBD1	CSAFPGTANTEAFF	TGCAGTGCTTTCCCCGGGACAGCGAACACTGAAGCTTTCTTT
many	TRBV7-6	TRBJ2-7	.	CASSPRAGSYEQYF	TGTGCCAGCAGCCCCCGGGCGGGTTCCTACGAGCAGTACTTC
.	TRBV5-1	TRBJ2-2	TRBD2	CASSSPQTSGSNTGELFF	TGCGCCAGCAGCTCGCCCCAGACTAGCGGGTCGAACACCGGGGAGCTGTTTTTT
many	TRBV5-8	TRBJ2-1	.	CASSLSVARNEQFF	TGTGCCAGCAGCTTGTCGGTAGCTCGCAATGAGCAGTTCTTC
medium-sized	TRBV3-2	TRBJ2-5	.	CASSQDRVAGEQETQYF	TGTGCCAGCAGCCAAGATCGGGTAGCGGGGGAGCAAGAGACCCAGTACTTC
.	TRBV7-2	TRBJ2-3	.	CASSGLDTQYF	TGTGCCAGCAGCGGCCTCGATACGCAGTATTTT
.	TRBV5-1	TRBJ1-6	TRBD1	CASSSATGANSPLHF	TGCGCCAGCAGCTCAGCTACAGGGGCCAATTCACCCCTCCACTTT
once	TRBV20-1	TRBJ2-5	.	CSARTGRSGAKTQYF	TGCAGTGCTAGAACAGGGCGGAGCGGGGCGAAGACCCAGTACTTC
many	TRBV11-2	TRBJ1-2	.	CASSAPEPRDRAF	TGTGCCAGCAGCGCCCCAGAACCAAGGGATAGAGCCTTC
medium-sized	TRBV7-3	TRBJ2-2	.	CASSLQSGELFF	TGTGCCAGCAGCTTACAATCGGGGGAGCTGTTTTTT
.	TRBV7-3	TRBJ2-7	.	CASSQQGFSEQYF	TGTGCCAGCAGCCAACAGGGCTTCTCCGAGCAGTACTTC
.	TRBV20-1	TRBJ2-3	.	CSASGGDTQYF	TGCAGTGCTAGTGGGGGGGATACGCAGTATTTT
medium-sized	TRBV5-1	TRBJ2-3	TRBD1	CASKGEGQGATDTQYF	TGCGCCAGCAAAGGGGAGGGACAGGGGGCGACAGATACGCAGTATTTT
.	TRBV25-1	TRBJ2-1	TRBD2	CASSGSSGRNYNEQFF	TGTGCCAGCAGCGGAAGTAGCGGGAGGAACTACAATGAGCAGTTCTTC
.	TRBV12-3/TRBV12-4	TRBJ2-1	.	CDSSPRDGSRNEQFF	TGTGACAGCAGTCCCCGCGACGGGAGCAGGAATGAGCAGTTCTTC
.	TRBV18	TRBJ2-5	.	CASSPYKARRETQYF	TGTGCCAGCTCACCATATAAGGCTAGACGAGAGACCCAGTACTTC
.	TRBV24-1	TRBJ2-1	.	CATSELGVNEQFF	TGTGCCACCAGTGAACTGGGGGTTAATGAGCAGTTCTTC